This T cell receptor (beta chain) was sequenced during a study of T-cell memory formation after mild COVID-19. As for the study in general: TCR clusters largely stayed donor specific.

Points from the study as a whole: Second-wave clones with a day 37 peak had unconfirmed SARS-CoV-2 specificity. In pre-infection memory, a portion of responding clones appeared, which suggested that cross-reactive memory joined.

Researchers used 5'RACE with constant-segment primers to make TCR alpha and TCR beta cDNA libraries that carry sample barcodes and UMIs. A single record per CDR3 protein comes from TCRdb applying MiXCR to the 5' RACE reads. The sample has more than 400,000 distinct CDR3 sequences, 15% to 20% seen once. This clonotype was counted ten times or more. Its antigen remains unidentified. Germline CDR1 is SEHNR and CDR2 is FQNEAQ (reference sequence). The CDR3 spans 15 residues. V was pared by 6 bases and J by 3 bases, with 7 bases of the junction left unmatched. This receptor was identified in an adult woman who had mild COVID-19 (a few samples of this study predate the infection). Cell type and time point are not known. What was sequenced was PBMCs or a T cell subset sorted from them (not recorded which). The gene calls are TRBV7-9 and TRBJ2-1; 8 positions agree with TRBD2. In DNA form, the CDR3 reads TGTGCCAGCAGTCTGACGGCGGGAGGCTACAATGAGCAGTTCTTC. Its protein product is CASSLTAGGYNEQFF.